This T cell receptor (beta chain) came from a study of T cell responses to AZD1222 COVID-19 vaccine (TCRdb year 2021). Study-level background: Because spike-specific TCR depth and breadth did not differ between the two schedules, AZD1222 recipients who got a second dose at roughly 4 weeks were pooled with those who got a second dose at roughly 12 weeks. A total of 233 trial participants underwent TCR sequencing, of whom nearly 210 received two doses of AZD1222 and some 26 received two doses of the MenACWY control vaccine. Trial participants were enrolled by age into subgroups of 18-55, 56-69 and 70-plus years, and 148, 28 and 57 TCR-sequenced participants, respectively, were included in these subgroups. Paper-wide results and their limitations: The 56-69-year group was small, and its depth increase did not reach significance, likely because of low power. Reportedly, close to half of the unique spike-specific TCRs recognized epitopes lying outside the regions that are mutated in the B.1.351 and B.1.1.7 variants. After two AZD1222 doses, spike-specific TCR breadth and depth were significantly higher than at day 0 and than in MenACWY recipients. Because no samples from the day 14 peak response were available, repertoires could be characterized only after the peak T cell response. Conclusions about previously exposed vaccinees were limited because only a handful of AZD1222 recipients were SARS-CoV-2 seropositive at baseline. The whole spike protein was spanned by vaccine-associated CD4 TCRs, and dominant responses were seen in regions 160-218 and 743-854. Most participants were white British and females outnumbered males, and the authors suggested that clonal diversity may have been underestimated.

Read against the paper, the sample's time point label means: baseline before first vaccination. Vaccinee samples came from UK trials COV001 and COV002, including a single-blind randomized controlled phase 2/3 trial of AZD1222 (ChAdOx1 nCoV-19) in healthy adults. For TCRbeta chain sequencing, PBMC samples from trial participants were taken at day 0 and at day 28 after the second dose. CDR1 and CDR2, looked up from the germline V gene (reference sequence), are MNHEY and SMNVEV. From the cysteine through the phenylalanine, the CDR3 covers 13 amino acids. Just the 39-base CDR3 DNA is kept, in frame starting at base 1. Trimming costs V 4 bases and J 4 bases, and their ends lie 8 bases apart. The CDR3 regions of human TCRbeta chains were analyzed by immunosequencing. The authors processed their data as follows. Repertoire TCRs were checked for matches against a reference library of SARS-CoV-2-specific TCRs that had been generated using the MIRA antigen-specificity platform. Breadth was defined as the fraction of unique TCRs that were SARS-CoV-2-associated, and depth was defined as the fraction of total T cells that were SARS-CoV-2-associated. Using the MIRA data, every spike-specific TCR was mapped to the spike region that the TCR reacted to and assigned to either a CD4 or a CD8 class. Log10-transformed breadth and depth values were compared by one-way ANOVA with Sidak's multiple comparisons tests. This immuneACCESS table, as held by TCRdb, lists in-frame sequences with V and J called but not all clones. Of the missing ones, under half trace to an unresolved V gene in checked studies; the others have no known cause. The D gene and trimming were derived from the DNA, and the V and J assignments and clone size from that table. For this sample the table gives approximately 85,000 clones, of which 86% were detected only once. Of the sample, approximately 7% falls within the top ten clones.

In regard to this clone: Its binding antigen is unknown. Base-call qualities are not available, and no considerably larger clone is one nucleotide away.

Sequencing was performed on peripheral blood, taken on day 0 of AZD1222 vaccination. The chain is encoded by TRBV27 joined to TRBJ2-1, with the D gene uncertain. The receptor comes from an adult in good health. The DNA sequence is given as TGTGCCAGCAGTTCTCTAGGATACAATGAGCAGTTCTTC. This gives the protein CASSSLGYNEQFF.